Presented here are 16 T cell receptor beta chains from one specimen sequenced in a study of CD8 T cells in Susac syndrome. RNA totalling about 0.45 to 1 ug underwent reverse transcription with random hexamers. TCRdb re-called the immunoSEQ multiplex PCR reads with MiXCR, one entry per CDR3 protein. The table has around 69,000 distinct CDR3 sequences, over 90% seen once; the top ten hold more than 0.09%. Sequencing was done on a sample of CD4+ T cells from PBMCs. All receptors come from a human donor with multiple sclerosis.

This sequence joins TRBV2 and TRBJ1-1, with no clear D. Trimming stripped 4 bases from V and 1 base from J, with 7 bases between. Germline loops: CDR1 SNHLY, CDR2 FYNNEI. The CDR3 runs 13 residues. CDR3 loop: CASSVRANTEAFF. The CDR3 region has the DNA TGTGCCAGCAGTGTTAGAGCGAACACTGAAGCTTTCTTT.

The V and J genes are TRBV29-1 and TRBJ2-1; unclear D gene. Looked up from germline, CDR1 is SQVTM and CDR2 is ANQGSEA. The V end lost 7 bases, the J end lost 9 bases, and 22 bases lay between the germline ends. This CDR3 is built from 14 residues. The CDR3 loop reads CSGLLFPDLPEQFF. CDR3 DNA: TGCAGCGGATTACTATTCCCGGATCTACCTGAGCAGTTCTTC.

This sequence joins TRBV29-1 and TRBJ1-5, with unresolved D. Germline loops: CDR1 SQVTM, CDR2 ANQGSEA. The CDR3 runs 13 residues. The V and J ends lost 7 bases and 6 bases respectively, with 16 bases between them. The CDR3 loop reads CSENPGGSQPQHF. CDR3 coding DNA: TGCAGCGAAAACCCCGGAGGTAGTCAGCCCCAGCATTTT.

The rearrangement links TRBV29-1 to TRBJ1-2, with D unresolved. Trimming left V 0 bases short and J 2 bases short, with 7 bases between. Germline lookup yields CDR1 SQVTM and CDR2 ANQGSEA. CDR3 size: 13 residues. CDR3 sequence reads: CSVEDKLNYGYTF. The CDR3 DNA reads as TGCAGCGTTGAAGATAAGTTAAACTATGGCTACACCTTC.

The rearrangement joins TRBV20-1 to TRBJ1-1; no definite D call. The ends were cut back, 3 bases at V and 0 bases at J, with 8 bases in the middle. The CDR3 runs to 13 residues. Germline CDR1 reads DFQATT; CDR2 reads SNEGSKA (reference sequence). DNA for the CDR3: TGCAGTGCTAGCCCCAGTCTGAACACTGAAGCTTTCTTT. It yields the protein CSASPSLNTEAFF.

This chain connects TRBV5-1 to TRBJ2-7; D assignment may be TRBD1 or TRBD2 (5 bases each). The germline V gene has CDR1 SGHRS and CDR2 YFSETQ. Trimming removed 4 bases from V and 7 bases from J, with 18 bases in between. This CDR3 is 14 amino acids long. The CDR3 region is CASSPRRDLGEQYF. The CDR3, as DNA: TGCGCCAGCAGCCCGCGCCGGGACCTGGGGGAGCAGTACTTC.

This chain uses TRBV7-9 with TRBJ2-7; D is possibly TRBD1 or TRBD2 (5 bases each). The CDR3 runs to 12 residues. Germline CDR1 reads SEHNR; CDR2 reads FQNEAQ (reference sequence). Trimming removed 5 bases at V and 6 bases at J, with 11 bases between. The CDR3 loop reads CASSPEGPEQYF. The CDR3 DNA reads TGTGCCAGCAGCCCCGAGGGGCCCGAGCAGTACTTC.

This chain joins TRBV2 and TRBJ2-5, with 11 bases that match TRBD1. V was pared by 6 bases and J by 1 base, with 7 bases of the junction left unmatched. The V gene's germline CDR1 is SNHLY and CDR2 FYNNEI. This CDR3 is built from 16 residues. The CDR3 DNA reads as TGTGCCAGCAGAGGGTGGGACAGGGGGATCCAAGAGACCCAGTACTTC. Translating gives CASRGWDRGIQETQYF. The full variable domain, its missing parts supplied by reference TRBV2 and TRBJ2-5, is EPEVTQTPSHQVTQMGQEVILRCVPISNHLYFYWYRQILGQKVEFLVSFYNNEISEKSEIFDDQFSVERPDGSNFTLKIRSTKLEDSAMYFCASRGWDRGIQETQYFGPGTRLLVL.

The chain links TRBV29-1 to TRBJ2-1; D not resolved. CDR1 and CDR2 (germline): SQVTM, ANQGSEA. Trimming removed 0 bases at V and 3 bases at J, with 18 bases between. This CDR3 contains 17 residues. CDR3 protein: CSVEDRFAEKDYNEQFF. As DNA, the CDR3 is TGCAGCGTTGAAGATCGTTTCGCGGAGAAAGACTACAATGAGCAGTTCTTC.

This clonotype has just a few counts. The genes are TRBV28 and TRBJ2-3, with D tentatively TRBD2 (5 bases). The CDR3 consists of 14 residues. The V end lost 3 bases, the J end lost 0 bases, and 7 bases lay between the germline ends. Germline V CDR1 and CDR2: MDHEN, SYDVKM. CDR3 protein: CASSFSGSTDTQYF. Here the CDR3 DNA reads TGTGCCAGCAGTTTCTCGGGGAGCACAGATACGCAGTATTTT. The full variable domain, completed using reference TRBV28 and TRBJ2-3, is DVKVTQSSRYLVKRTGEKVFLECVQDMDHENMFWYRQDPGLGLRLIYFSYDVKMKEKGDIPEGYSVSREKKERFSLILESASTNQTSMYLCASSFSGSTDTQYFGPGTRLTVL.

The rearrangement joins TRBV29-1 to TRBJ2-7; possibly TRBD1 for D (5 bases). Germline assignment: CDR1 SQVTM and CDR2 ANQGSEA. The CDR3 has 12 amino acids. The ends were cut back, 6 bases at V and 5 bases at J, with 14 bases in the middle. The CDR3 nucleotides are TGCAGCGTCGGCAGGGTTAAGGACGAGCAGTACTTC. Translated, it gives CSVGRVKDEQYF.

In its sample, this clonotype was seen a few times. The CDR3 here is CASSLALGQGAYNEQFF. The DNA of the CDR3 is TGTGCCAGCAGCTTAGCTCTTGGACAGGGGGCCTACAATGAGCAGTTCTTC. The J gene is TRBJ2-1, the V gene TRBV11-1; 10 bases match TRBD1. After removal of 0 bases from V and 2 bases from J, the junction contained 4 bases not matched to a gene. The CDR3 extends over 17 amino acids. Germline values: CDR1 SGHAT, CDR2 FQDESV (reference sequence).

The V gene is TRBV6-1, the J gene TRBJ1-4; 8 nucleotides align to TRBD1. The germline V gene encodes CDR1 MNHNS and CDR2 SASEGT. Losses at the gene ends were 6 bases for V and 8 bases for J; bases not matched to a gene: 17. The CDR3 runs 17 residues. The CDR3 bases are TGTGCCAGCAGAAAAACCCCGCACCAGGGGGCTGGGGAAAAACTGTTTTTT. Protein: CASRKTPHQGAGEKLFF.

The chain carries TRBV4-1 and TRBJ2-5; D may be TRBD1 (6 bases). Germline V gene sequence: CDR1 MGHRA, CDR2 YSYEKL. Between the trimmed V and J ends, which lost 0 bases and 0 bases, there was a span of 11 bases. The CDR3 runs 16 residues. Here the CDR3 DNA reads TGCGCCAGCAGCCAAGACGGACAGACCAACCAAGAGACCCAGTACTTC. It is translated as CASSQDGQTNQETQYF.

V and J are TRBV6-5 and TRBJ2-7; D not resolved. Trimming stripped 0 bases from V and 7 bases from J, with 10 bases between. The length of the CDR3 is 13 residues. Germline CDR1 MNHEY, CDR2 SVGAGI. CDR3 protein: CASSYSYGREQYF. CDR3 bases: TGTGCCAGCAGTTACTCGTATGGGCGGGAGCAGTACTTC.

The J gene is TRBJ1-5, the V gene TRBV29-1; the D gene is possibly TRBD1 (6 bases). CDR3 length: 13 residues. Deletions cut 3 bases from V and 4 bases from J, with 10 bases between. Germline V lookup: CDR1 SQVTM, CDR2 ANQGSEA. This CDR3 reads CSVDGGLNQPQHF. The CDR3 bases are TGCAGCGTTGATGGGGGCTTGAATCAGCCCCAGCATTTT.